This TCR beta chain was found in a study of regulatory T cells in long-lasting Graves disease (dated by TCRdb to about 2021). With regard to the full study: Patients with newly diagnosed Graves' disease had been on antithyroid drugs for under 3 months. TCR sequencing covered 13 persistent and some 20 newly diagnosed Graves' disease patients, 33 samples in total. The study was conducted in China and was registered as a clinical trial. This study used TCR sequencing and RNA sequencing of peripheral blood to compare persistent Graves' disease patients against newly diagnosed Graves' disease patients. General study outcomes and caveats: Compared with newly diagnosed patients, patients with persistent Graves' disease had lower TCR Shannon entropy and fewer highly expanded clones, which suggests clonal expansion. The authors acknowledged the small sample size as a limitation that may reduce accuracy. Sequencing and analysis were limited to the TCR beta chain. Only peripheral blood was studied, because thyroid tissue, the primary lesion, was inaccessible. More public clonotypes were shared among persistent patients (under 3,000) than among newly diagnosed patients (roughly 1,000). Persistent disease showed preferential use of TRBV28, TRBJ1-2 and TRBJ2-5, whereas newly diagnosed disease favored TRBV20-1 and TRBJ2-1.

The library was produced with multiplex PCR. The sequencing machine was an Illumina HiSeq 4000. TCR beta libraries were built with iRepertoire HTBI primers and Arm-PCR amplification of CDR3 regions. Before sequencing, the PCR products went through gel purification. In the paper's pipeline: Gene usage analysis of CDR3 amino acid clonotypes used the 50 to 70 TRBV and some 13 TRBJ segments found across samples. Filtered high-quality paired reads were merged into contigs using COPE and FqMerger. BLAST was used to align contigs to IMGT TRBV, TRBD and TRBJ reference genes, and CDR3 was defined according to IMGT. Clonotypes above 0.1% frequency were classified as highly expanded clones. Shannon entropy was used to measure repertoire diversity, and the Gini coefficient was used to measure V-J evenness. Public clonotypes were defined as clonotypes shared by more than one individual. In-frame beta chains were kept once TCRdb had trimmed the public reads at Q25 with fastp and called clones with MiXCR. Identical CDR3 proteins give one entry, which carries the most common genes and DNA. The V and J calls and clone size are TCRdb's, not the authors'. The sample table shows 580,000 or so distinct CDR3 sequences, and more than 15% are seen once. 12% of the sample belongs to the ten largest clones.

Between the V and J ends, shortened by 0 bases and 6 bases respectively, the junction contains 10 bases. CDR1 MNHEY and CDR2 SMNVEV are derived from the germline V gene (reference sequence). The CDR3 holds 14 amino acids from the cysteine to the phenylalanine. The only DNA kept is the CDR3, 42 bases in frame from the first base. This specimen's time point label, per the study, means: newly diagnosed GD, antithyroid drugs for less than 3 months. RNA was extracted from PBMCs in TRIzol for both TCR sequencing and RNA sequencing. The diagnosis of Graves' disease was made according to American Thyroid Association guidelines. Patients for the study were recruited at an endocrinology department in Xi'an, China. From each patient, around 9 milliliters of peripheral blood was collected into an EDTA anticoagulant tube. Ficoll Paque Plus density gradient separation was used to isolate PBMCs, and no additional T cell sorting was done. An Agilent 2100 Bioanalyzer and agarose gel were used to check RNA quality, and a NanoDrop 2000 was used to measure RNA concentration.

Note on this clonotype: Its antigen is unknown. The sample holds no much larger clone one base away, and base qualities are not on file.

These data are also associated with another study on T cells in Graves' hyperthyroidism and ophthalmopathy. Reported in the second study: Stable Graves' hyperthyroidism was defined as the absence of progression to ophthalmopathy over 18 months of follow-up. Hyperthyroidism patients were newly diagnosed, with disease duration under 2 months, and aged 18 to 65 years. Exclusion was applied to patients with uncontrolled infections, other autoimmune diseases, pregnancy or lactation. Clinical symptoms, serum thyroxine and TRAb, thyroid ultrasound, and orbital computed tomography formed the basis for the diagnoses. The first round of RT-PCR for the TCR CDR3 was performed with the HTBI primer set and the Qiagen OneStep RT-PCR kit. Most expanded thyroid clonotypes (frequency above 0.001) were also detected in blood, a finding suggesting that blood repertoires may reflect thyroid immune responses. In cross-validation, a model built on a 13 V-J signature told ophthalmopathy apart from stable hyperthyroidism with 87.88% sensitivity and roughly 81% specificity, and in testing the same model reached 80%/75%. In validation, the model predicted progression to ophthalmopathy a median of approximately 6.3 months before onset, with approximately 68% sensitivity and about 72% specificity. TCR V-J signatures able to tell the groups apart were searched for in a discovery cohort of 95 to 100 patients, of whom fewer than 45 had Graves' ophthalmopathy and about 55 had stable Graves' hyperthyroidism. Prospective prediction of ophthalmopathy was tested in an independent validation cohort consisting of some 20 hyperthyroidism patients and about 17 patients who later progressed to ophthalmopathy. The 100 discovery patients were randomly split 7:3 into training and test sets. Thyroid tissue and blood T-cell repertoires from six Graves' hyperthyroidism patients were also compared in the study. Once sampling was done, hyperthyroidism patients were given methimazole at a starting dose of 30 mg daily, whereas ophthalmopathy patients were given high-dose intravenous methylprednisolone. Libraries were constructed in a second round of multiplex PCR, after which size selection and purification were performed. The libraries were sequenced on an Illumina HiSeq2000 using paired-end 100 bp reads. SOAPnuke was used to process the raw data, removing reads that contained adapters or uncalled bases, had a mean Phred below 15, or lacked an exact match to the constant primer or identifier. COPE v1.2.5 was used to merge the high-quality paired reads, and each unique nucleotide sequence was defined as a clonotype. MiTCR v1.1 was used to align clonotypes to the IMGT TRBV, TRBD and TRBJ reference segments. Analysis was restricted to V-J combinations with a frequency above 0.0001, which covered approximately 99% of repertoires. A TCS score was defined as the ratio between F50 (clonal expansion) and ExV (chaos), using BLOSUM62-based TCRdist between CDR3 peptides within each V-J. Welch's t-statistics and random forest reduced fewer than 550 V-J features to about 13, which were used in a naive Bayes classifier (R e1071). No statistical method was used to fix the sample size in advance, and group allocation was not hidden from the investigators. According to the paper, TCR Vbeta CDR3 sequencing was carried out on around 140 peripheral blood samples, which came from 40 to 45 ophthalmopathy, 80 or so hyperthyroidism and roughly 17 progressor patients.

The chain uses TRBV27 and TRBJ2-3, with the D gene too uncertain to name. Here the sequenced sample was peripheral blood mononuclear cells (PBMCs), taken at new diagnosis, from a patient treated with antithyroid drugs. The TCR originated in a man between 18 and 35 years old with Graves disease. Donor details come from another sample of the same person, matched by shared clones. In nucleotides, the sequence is TGTGCCAGCAGTTTATCGAGTACGCCCGATACGCAGTATTTT. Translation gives CASSLSSTPDTQYF.